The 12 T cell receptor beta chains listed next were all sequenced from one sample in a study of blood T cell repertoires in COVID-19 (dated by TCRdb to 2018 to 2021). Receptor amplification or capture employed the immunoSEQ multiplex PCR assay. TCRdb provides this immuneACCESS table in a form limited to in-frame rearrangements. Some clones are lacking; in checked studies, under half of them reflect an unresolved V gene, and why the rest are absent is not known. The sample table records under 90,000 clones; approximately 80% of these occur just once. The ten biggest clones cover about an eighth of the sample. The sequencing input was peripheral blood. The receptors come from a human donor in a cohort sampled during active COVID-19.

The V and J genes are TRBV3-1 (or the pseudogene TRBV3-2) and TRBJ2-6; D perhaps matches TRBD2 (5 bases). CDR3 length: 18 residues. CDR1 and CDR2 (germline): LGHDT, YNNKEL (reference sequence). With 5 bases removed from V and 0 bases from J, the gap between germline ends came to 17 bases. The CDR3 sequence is CASSKSTRAGSGANVLTF. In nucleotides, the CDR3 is TGTGCCAGCAGCAAATCCACGAGGGCCGGCTCTGGGGCCAACGTCCTGACTTTC.

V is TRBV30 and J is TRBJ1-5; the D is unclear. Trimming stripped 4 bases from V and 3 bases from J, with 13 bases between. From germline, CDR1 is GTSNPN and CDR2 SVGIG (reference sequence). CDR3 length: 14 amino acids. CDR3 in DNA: TGTGCCTGGAACCGGCGGGATTCCAATCAGCCCCAGCATTTT. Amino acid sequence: CAWNRRDSNQPQHF.

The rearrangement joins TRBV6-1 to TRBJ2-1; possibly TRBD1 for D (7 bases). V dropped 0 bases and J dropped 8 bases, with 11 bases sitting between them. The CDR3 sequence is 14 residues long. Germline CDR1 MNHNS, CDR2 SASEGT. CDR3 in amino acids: CASSEAGRGDEQFF. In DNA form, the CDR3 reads TGTGCCAGCAGTGAAGCGGGCAGGGGGGATGAGCAGTTCTTC.

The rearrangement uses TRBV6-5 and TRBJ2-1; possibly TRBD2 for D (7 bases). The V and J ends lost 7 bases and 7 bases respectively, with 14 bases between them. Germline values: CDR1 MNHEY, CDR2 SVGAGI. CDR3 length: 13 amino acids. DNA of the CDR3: TGTGCCAGCAAAGGGGGGGCCTTAAATGAGCAGTTCTTC. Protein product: CASKGGALNEQFF.

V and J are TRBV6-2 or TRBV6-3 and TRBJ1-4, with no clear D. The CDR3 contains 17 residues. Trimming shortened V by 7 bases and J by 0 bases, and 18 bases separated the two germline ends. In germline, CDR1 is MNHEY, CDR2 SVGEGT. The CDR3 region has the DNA TGTGCCAGCACCCCTGGTCGAGGGTACGCAACTAATGAAAAACTGTTTTTT. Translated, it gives CASTPGRGYATNEKLFF.

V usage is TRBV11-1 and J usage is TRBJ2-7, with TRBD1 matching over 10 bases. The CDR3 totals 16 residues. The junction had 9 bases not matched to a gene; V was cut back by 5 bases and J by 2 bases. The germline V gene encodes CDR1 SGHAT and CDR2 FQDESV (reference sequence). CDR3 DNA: TGTGCCAGCAGCGCCTCGGGACAGGGGTTGACCTACGAGCAGTACTTC. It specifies CASSASGQGLTYEQYF.

CDR3 coding DNA: TGTGCCAGTAGACAGGGGCCGGACACTGAAGCTTTCTTT. It yields the protein CASRQGPDTEAFF. The rearrangement uses TRBV19 and TRBJ1-1, with 7 bases that match TRBD1. The CDR3 loop spans 13 amino acids. The germline CDR1 and CDR2 sequences are LNHDA and SQIVND (reference sequence). The trim removed 6 bases at V and 3 bases at J, leaving 4 bases unmatched.

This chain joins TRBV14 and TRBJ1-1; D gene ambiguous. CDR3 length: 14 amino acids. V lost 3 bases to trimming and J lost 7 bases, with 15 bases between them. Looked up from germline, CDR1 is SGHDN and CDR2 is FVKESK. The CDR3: CASSQSGISVEAFF. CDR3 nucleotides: TGTGCCAGCAGCCAGTCCGGGATATCAGTTGAAGCTTTCTTT. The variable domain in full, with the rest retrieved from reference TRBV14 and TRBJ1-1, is EAGVTQFPSHSVIEKGQTVTLRCDPISGHDNLYWYRRVMGKEIKFLLHFVKESKQDESGMPNNRFLAERTGGTYSTLKVQPAELEDSGVYFCASSQSGISVEAFFGQGTRLTVV.

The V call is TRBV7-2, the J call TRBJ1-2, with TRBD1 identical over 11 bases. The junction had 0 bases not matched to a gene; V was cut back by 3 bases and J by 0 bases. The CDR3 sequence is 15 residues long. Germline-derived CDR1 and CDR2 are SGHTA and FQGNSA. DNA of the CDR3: TGTGCCAGCAGCTTGGGACAGGGGGCTAACTATGGCTACACCTTC. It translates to CASSLGQGANYGYTF. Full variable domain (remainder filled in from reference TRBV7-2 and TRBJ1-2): GAGVSQSPSNKVTEKGKDVELRCDPISGHTALYWYRQSLGQGLEFLIYFQGNSAPDKSGLPSDRFSAERTGGSVSTLTIQRTQQEDSAVYLCASSLGQGANYGYTFGSGTRLTVV.

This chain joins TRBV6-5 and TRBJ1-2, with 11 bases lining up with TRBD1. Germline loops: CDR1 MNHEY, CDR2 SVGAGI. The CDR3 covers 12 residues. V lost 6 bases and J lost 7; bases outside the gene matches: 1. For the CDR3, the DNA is TGTGCCAGCAGGGACAGGGGGCTTGGCTACACCTTC. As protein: CASRDRGLGYTF.

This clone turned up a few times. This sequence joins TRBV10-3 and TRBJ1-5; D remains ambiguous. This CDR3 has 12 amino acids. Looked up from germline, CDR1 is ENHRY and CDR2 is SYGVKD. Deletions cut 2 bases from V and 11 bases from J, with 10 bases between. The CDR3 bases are TGTGCCATCAGTGAGCCCGGGGAATCCCAGCATTTT. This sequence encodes CAISEPGESQHF.

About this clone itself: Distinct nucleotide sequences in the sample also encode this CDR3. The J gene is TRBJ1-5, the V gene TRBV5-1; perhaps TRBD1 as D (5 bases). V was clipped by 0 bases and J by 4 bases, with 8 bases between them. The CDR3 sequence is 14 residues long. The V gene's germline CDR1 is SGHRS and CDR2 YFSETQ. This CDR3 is CASSLAGGNQPQHF. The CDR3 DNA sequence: TGCGCCAGCAGCTTGGCCGGGGGGAATCAGCCCCAGCATTTT.